The present entry profiles one T cell receptor (beta chain) with its context. Its target is not known. V shed 10 bases, J shed 3 bases, and the junction held 8 bases outside the gene matches. Germline values: CDR1 MNHEY, CDR2 SVGAGI. The CDR3 spans 13 residues. Assay: immunoSEQ multiplex PCR; the TCRdb copy retains only in-frame clones and omits some. The table includes roughly 1,500 clones, 85% to 90% detected once. The data stem from a study of T cells in lung cancer brain metastases. Overall study: Median interval between primary and brain metastasis samples was roughly a year. The study, taken as a whole, reports: Unique productive clones were significantly fewer in brain metastases: median approximately 1,600 versus 4,100. Most clones were lesion-specific, with limited overlap between paired lesions (mean Morisita index roughly 0.25).

The receptor was derived from a man aged 55 to 70 with non-small cell lung cancer that had spread to the brain. The chain recombines TRBV6-5 with TRBJ1-1, with 7 bases lining up with TRBD1. Sequencing was done on a sample of tumor tissue from a brain metastasis. The CDR3 region has the DNA TGTGCCACCTATAGGGGGCGCGACACTGAAGCTTTCTTT. Its translation is CATYRGRDTEAFF.